One and the same sample provided the 21 T cell receptor beta chains below, sequenced in a study of blood T cell repertoires in COVID-19. Sequencing was performed with immunoSEQ multiplex PCR; in TCRdb, only in-frame clones are kept and a portion is missing. The data contain some 140,000 clones, 75% to 80% of them seen just once; the ten biggest clones take up roughly 1.5%. Sequencing was carried out using peripheral blood. These receptors all come from an elderly man with acute or convalescent COVID-19.

V is TRBV18 and J is TRBJ2-5; TRBD1 aligns across 8 bases. The CDR3 spans 15 residues. The junction had 7 bases not matched to a gene; V was cut back by 3 bases and J by 4 bases. CDR1 is KGHSH and CDR2 is LQKENI in the germline V gene. The CDR3 spells CASSPSTGVGETQYF. The CDR3 DNA is TGTGCCAGCTCACCGTCGACAGGGGTCGGAGAGACCCAGTACTTC.

This chain joins TRBV24-1 and TRBJ1-5; 7 bases agree with TRBD1. The CDR3 is 17 amino acids. Per germline, CDR1 KGHDR and CDR2 SFDVKD. V trimming: 7 bases; J trimming: 0 bases; junction bases outside the gene matches: 11. The DNA for the CDR3 is TGTGCCACCAGCGAAGCAGGGACAGCACCTAGCAATCAGCCCCAGCATTTT. It specifies CATSEAGTAPSNQPQHF.

The V call is TRBV11-2, the J call TRBJ1-2, with 8 bases matching TRBD1. The CDR3 runs 18 residues. The germline V gene encodes CDR1 SGHAT and CDR2 FQNNGV. V was clipped by 4 bases and J by 0 bases; unmatched bases: 13. As DNA, the CDR3 is TGTGCCAGCAGCTCCTTACGAACCGGGACAGGATCTAACTATGGCTACACCTTC. This translates into CASSSLRTGTGSNYGYTF.

The chain recombines TRBV24-1 with TRBJ2-2; D not certain. Trimming left V 5 bases short and J 0 bases short, with 9 bases between. Germline CDR1 and CDR2: KGHDR and SFDVKD. The CDR3 runs to 15 residues. The CDR3 sequence is CATSARLANTGELFF. The CDR3 DNA reads TGTGCCACCAGTGCGAGACTCGCGAACACCGGGGAGCTGTTTTTT.

The chain recombines TRBV18 with TRBJ2-3; D is ambiguous. V lost 6 bases, J lost 6 bases, and 13 bases lay in between. In germline, CDR1 is KGHSH, CDR2 LQKENI. CDR3 size: 13 residues. CDR3 in amino acids: CASSPTISDTQYF. CDR3 coding DNA: TGTGCCAGCTCCCCTACCATTTCGGATACGCAGTATTTT.

The CDR3 nucleotides are TGTGCCAGCAGCTTAAATGAGAGGGACACTGAAGCTTTCTTT. This codes for CASSLNERDTEAFF. The rearrangement joins TRBV7-2 to TRBJ1-1; D is ambiguous. V lost 2 bases, J lost 3 bases, and 10 bases lay in between. This CDR3 is 14 amino acids long. Germline V gives CDR1 SGHTA, CDR2 FQGNSA.

This clone was detected many times. The rearrangement uses TRBV19 and TRBJ2-5; 7 nucleotides agree with TRBD1. V lost 4 bases to trimming and J lost 1 base; unmatched junction nucleotides: 6. Germline values: CDR1 LNHDA, CDR2 SQIVND (reference sequence). The CDR3 extends over 15 amino acids. Here the CDR3 DNA reads TGTGCCAGTAGTAGAGGACAGGACCTCCAAGAGACCCAGTACTTC. Translated: CASSRGQDLQETQYF.

This chain connects TRBV19 to TRBJ1-2; TRBD1 might be the D (5 bases). The CDR3 consists of 12 residues. Trimming took 7 bases from V and 4 from J, leaving 10 bases between them. CDR1 and CDR2 from the germline V gene are LNHDA and SQIVND (reference sequence). The CDR3 sequence is CASNQGSYGYTF. The CDR3 nucleotides read TGTGCCAGTAATCAGGGTTCCTATGGCTACACCTTC.

This clone was seen just once. The chain links TRBV7-9 to TRBJ2-3, with 11 bases fitting TRBD2. The V gene's germline CDR1 is SEHNR and CDR2 FQNEAQ (reference sequence). The CDR3 is 16 residues long. Trimming took 5 bases from V and 8 from J; bases not matched to a gene: 12. Here the CDR3 DNA reads TGTGCCAGCAGCCTGACCTTAGCGGGGGGGCCGGGTACGCAGTATTTT. Protein product: CASSLTLAGGPGTQYF. The whole variable domain, remainder taken from reference TRBV7-9 and TRBJ2-3, is DTGVSQNPRHKITKRGQNVTFRCDPISEHNRLYWYRQTLGQGPEFLTYFQNEAQLEKSRLLSDRFSAERPKGSFSTLEIQRTEQGDSAMYLCASSLTLAGGPGTQYFGPGTRLTVL.

The V call is TRBV4-3, the J call TRBJ1-2; TRBD1 matches 11 bases. The CDR3 extends over 13 amino acids. CDR1 is LGHNA, CDR2 YSLEER, per germline. The junction had 3 bases not matched to a gene; V was cut back by 4 bases and J by 8 bases. CDR3 loop: CASSPGQGEGYTF. CDR3 in DNA: TGCGCCAGCAGCCCGGGACAGGGGGAAGGCTACACCTTC.

This chain uses TRBV24-1 with TRBJ2-4; maybe TRBD1 (6 bases). V was shortened by 3 bases and J by 14 bases, with 19 bases between the two germline ends. CDR3 length equals 14 residues. The germline CDR1 and CDR2 sequences are KGHDR and SFDVKD. CDR3 in amino acids: CATSDRGHRAVKYF. The DNA for the CDR3 is TGTGCCACCAGTGATAGGGGACACCGGGCAGTTAAGTACTTC.

This chain joins TRBV5-1 and TRBJ1-3; D may be TRBD1 (5 bases). The germline gives CDR1 SGHRS, CDR2 YFSETQ. The CDR3 loop spans 15 amino acids. Trimming cost V 3 bases and J 0 bases, with 10 bases left between them. The CDR3 DNA sequence: TGCGCCAGCAGCTCGACAGTTAGCTCTGGAAACACCATATATTTT. Encoded protein: CASSSTVSSGNTIYF.

This clone was counted only a few times. Other DNA sequences in this sample translate to the same CDR3. V and J are TRBV24-1 and TRBJ2-3, with TRBD1 identical over 7 bases. Germline V gene data show CDR1 as KGHDR and CDR2 as SFDVKD. J gave up 1 base and V 3 bases, and 0 bases lay outside the gene matches. This CDR3 is 14 amino acids long. The CDR3 sequence: CATSDTGGTDTQYF. CDR3 in DNA: TGTGCCACCAGTGATACAGGGGGCACAGATACGCAGTATTTT.

The V and J genes are TRBV12-3 or TRBV12-4 and TRBJ1-4; no clear D gene. V was cut by 6 bases and J by 14 bases, with 16 bases left in between. The CDR3 has 12 amino acids. The CDR3 loop is CASREARTPLFF. In nucleotides, the CDR3 is TGTGCCAGCAGAGAGGCGAGGACTCCGCTGTTTTTT.

V and J are TRBV29-1 and TRBJ1-2; 11 bases map to TRBD1. The ends lost 6 bases at V and 4 bases at J; junction bases unmatched: 10. The length of the CDR3 is 15 residues. Germline-derived CDR1 and CDR2 are SQVTM and ANQGSEA. The CDR3 sequence is CSVGQGDILAYGYTF. CDR3 bases: TGCAGCGTGGGACAGGGGGACATACTTGCCTATGGCTACACCTTC. The full variable domain, rest sourced from reference TRBV29-1 and TRBJ1-2, is SAVISQKPSRDICQRGTSLTIQCQVDSQVTMMFWYRQQPGQSLTLIATANQGSEATYESGFVIDKFPISRPNLTFSTLTVSNMSPEDSSIYLCSVGQGDILAYGYTFGSGTRLTVV.

The rearrangement links TRBV5-1 to TRBJ2-1; 9 bases are a match to TRBD2. This CDR3 has 14 residues. Looked up from germline, CDR1 is SGHRS and CDR2 is YFSETQ. V lost 5 bases and J lost 9; bases outside the gene matches: 9. This chain's CDR3 is CASSRVAGVTEQFF. Written as DNA, the CDR3 is TGCGCCAGCAGTAGGGTAGCGGGGGTCACTGAGCAGTTCTTC.

The chain combines TRBV3-1 (or the pseudogene TRBV3-2) with TRBJ1-2, with D possibly TRBD1 on 5 matching bases. Per germline, CDR1 LGHDT and CDR2 YNNKEL (reference sequence). CDR3 length: 15 residues. The V end was cut by 5 bases, the J end by 0 bases, with 13 bases between. In nucleotides, the CDR3 is TGTGCCAGCAGCACCACAGGATTAGCTAACTATGGCTACACCTTC. Protein product: CASSTTGLANYGYTF.

The chain recombines TRBV2 with TRBJ2-5, with 7 bases fitting TRBD2. Germline V gene sequence: CDR1 SNHLY, CDR2 FYNNEI. The CDR3 consists of 12 residues. J gave up 5 bases and V 4 bases, and 1 base lay outside the gene matches. The CDR3 loop reads CASSVGGETQYF. The DNA for the CDR3 is TGTGCCAGCAGTGTGGGGGGGGAGACCCAGTACTTC.

This clone is categorized as medium-sized. This rearrangement joins TRBV28 to TRBJ2-7; weak D call: TRBD1 (6 bases). There are 14 residues in the CDR3. Trimming shortened V by 7 bases and J by 4 bases, and 17 bases separated the two germline ends. The germline CDR1 and CDR2 sequences are MDHEN and SYDVKM. DNA for the CDR3: TGTGCCAGCACCACAGCCAGGGACAATTACGAGCAGTACGTC. This translates into CASTTARDNYEQYV.

This clone was seen only a few times. The chain couples TRBV18 to TRBJ1-5; TRBD1 aligns across 7 bases. Germline CDR1 is KGHSH and CDR2 is LQKENI. J was trimmed by 2 bases and V by 5 bases; bases with no gene match: 6. CDR3 length: 15 residues. CDR3 DNA: TGTGCCAGCTCAAGGACAGGAAAGGGCAATCAGCCCCAGCATTTT. Its protein is CASSRTGKGNQPQHF.

V and J are TRBV30 and TRBJ2-3; no definite D call. Germline V gene data show CDR1 as GTSNPN and CDR2 as SVGIG (reference sequence). The ends were cut back, 4 bases at V and 2 bases at J, with 7 bases in the middle. The CDR3 spans 12 residues. DNA for the CDR3: TGTGCCTGGACGGAGAACACAGATACGCAGTATTTT. This translates into CAWTENTDTQYF.